The 27 T cell receptor beta chains in this list originate from one sample, sequenced in a study of CD8+CD57+ T cells in acquired aplastic anemia. Genomic DNA was employed as the template in profiling TCR beta VDJ and CDR3. MiXCR was run by TCRdb on the reads, yielding one entry per CDR3 protein. Here the sample spans about 200,000 distinct CDR3 sequences, approximately 65% being singletons. By flow cytometry, patients selected for sequencing had shown an expansion of CD8+CD57+ cells. Sequencing input: sorted CD4+, CD8+, or CD8+CD57+ T cells (not recorded which) from PBMCs. Receptors originate from a human donor with aplastic anemia.

This clonotype came up many times. The rearrangement uses TRBV4-1 and TRBJ2-3; 10 positions match TRBD2. Germline assignment: CDR1 MGHRA and CDR2 YSYEKL. This CDR3 has 15 residues. V was clipped by 3 bases and J by 2 bases; unmatched bases: 2. CDR3 bases: TGCGCCAGCAGCCATCTAGCGGGGGTCACAGATACGCAGTATTTT. Protein: CASSHLAGVTDTQYF.

The gene calls are TRBV5-1 and TRBJ1-4, with D hard to call. V was clipped by 5 bases and J by 1 base, with 9 bases between them. The length of the CDR3 is 14 residues. The germline V gene has CDR1 SGHRS and CDR2 YFSETQ. For the CDR3, the DNA is TGCGCCAGCAGTCAGGAGGGAACTAATGAAAAACTGTTTTTT. This translates into CASSQEGTNEKLFF.

CDR3 sequence reads: CATSPSGTGDDQPQHF. In DNA form, the CDR3 reads TGTGCCACCAGTCCCTCCGGGACAGGGGATGATCAGCCCCAGCATTTT. The V gene is TRBV24-1, the J gene TRBJ1-5; 10 bases line up with TRBD1. The trim removed 6 bases at V and 5 bases at J, leaving 9 bases unmatched. The CDR3 extends over 16 amino acids. Germline CDR1 is KGHDR and CDR2 is SFDVKD.

V and J are TRBV2 and TRBJ1-6; no reliable D call. This CDR3 comprises 14 residues. Germline V gene data show CDR1 as SNHLY and CDR2 as FYNNEI. Trimming removed 4 bases at V and 10 bases at J, with 14 bases between. The CDR3 DNA is TGTGCCAGCAGTGTAGGCAGGCTGGGGTCACCCCTCCACTTT. Translation: CASSVGRLGSPLHF.

This chain joins TRBV12-3 or TRBV12-4 and TRBJ2-7, with 7 bases lining up with TRBD1. The CDR3 sequence is 14 residues long. The trim removed 3 bases at V and 6 bases at J, leaving 8 bases unmatched. The CDR3: CASSFSRGKREQYF. As DNA, the CDR3 is TGTGCCAGCAGTTTTTCCAGGGGGAAGCGCGAGCAGTACTTC.

The chain joins TRBV9 to TRBJ2-7, with D perhaps matching TRBD1 or TRBD2 (5 bases each). Germline lookup yields CDR1 SGDLS and CDR2 YYNGEE. The V end lost 0 bases, the J end lost 5 bases, and 18 bases lay between the germline ends. The CDR3 consists of 16 residues. DNA for the CDR3: TGTGCCAGCAGCGTAGGAGGACGTCGGGGCATCCACGAGCAGTACTTC. Translated, it gives CASSVGGRRGIHEQYF.

The chain carries TRBV10-3 and TRBJ2-3, with TRBD1 identical over 9 bases. Unmatched junction bases numbered 6, after V lost 7 bases and J lost 4 bases. The CDR3 extends over 14 amino acids. Looked up from germline, CDR1 is ENHRY and CDR2 is SYGVKD. The CDR3 sequence: CAITRDRDPDTQYF. CDR3 bases: TGTGCCATCACCCGGGACAGGGACCCAGATACGCAGTATTTT.

This clonotype was counted a single time. The chain joins TRBV9 to TRBJ2-7; D unclear. The CDR3 is 13 amino acids. Germline CDR1 SGDLS, CDR2 YYNGEE. Between the trimmed V and J ends, which lost 0 bases and 3 bases, there was a span of 7 bases. The CDR3 is CASSVGTNYEQYF. CDR3 bases: TGTGCCAGCAGCGTAGGAACAAACTACGAGCAGTACTTC.

This clonotype was counted only a few times. The chain carries TRBV5-1 and TRBJ1-6, with 8 bases lining up with TRBD1. Germline V gives CDR1 SGHRS, CDR2 YFSETQ. Trimming at V came to 3 bases and at J to 10 bases, leaving 18 bases not matched to a gene. The CDR3 is 18 residues long. CDR3 loop: CASSSGQGRGGSRSPLHF. CDR3 sequence (DNA): TGCGCCAGCAGCTCAGGACAGGGACGAGGGGGTTCTCGATCACCCCTCCACTTT.

This clonotype was seen a handful of times. The chain uses TRBV7-6 and TRBJ2-5, with D perhaps TRBD1 (5 bases). The germline V gene has CDR1 SGHVS and CDR2 FNYEAQ. The V end was cut by 1 base, the J end by 7 bases, with 13 bases between. This CDR3 comprises 14 residues. This chain's CDR3 is CASSLEGARVTQYF. For the CDR3, the DNA is TGTGCCAGCAGCTTAGAAGGGGCTCGAGTGACCCAGTACTTC.

The chain is built from TRBV2 and TRBJ1-1; 11 bases are a match to TRBD1. V lost 5 bases to trimming and J lost 1 base; unmatched junction nucleotides: 9. From germline, CDR1 is SNHLY and CDR2 FYNNEI. This CDR3 has 17 amino acids. Here the CDR3 DNA reads TGTGCCAGCAGTAGAGGGACAGGGGGATTCAGGAACACTGAAGCTTTCTTT. Amino acids: CASSRGTGGFRNTEAFF.

The rearrangement links TRBV9 to TRBJ2-2; 11 bases are shared with TRBD1. Trimming cost V 7 bases and J 6 bases; bases outside gene matches: 2. CDR1 is SGDLS and CDR2 is YYNGEE in the germline V gene. The CDR3 spans 13 residues. The CDR3 protein is CASVGQGAGELFF. As DNA, the CDR3 is TGTGCCAGCGTGGGACAGGGGGCCGGGGAGCTGTTTTTT.

V usage is TRBV12-3 or TRBV12-4 and J usage is TRBJ2-5, with 9 nucleotides matching TRBD2. The CDR3 is made up of 18 amino acids. V was pared by 6 bases and J by 5 bases, with 19 bases of the junction left unmatched. CDR3 DNA sequence: TGTGCCAGCAGCTTATCTCCCCCCCGGGTAGCGGGAGTGGAGACCCAGTACTTC. Amino acids: CASSLSPPRVAGVETQYF.

Comment on this clonotype: The conserved phenylalanine or tryptophan is not found at the CDR3 terminus, so this likely reflects a read error. The chain employs TRBV15 and TRBJ1-6, with D tentatively TRBD1 (6 bases). This CDR3 comprises 18 residues. CDR1 and CDR2 from the germline V gene are LNHNV and YYDKDF (reference sequence). The V end was cut by 3 bases, the J end by 0 bases, with 15 bases between. CDR3 region: CATSREETGLSYNSPLHS. The CDR3 bases are TGTGCCACCAGCAGGGAAGAAACAGGGCTCTCCTATAATTCACCCCTCCACTCT.

The genes are TRBV10-3 and TRBJ2-3; a weak D match, TRBD2 (5 bases). The germline V gene encodes CDR1 ENHRY and CDR2 SYGVKD. CDR3 length: 17 residues. V shed 2 bases and J shed 6 bases, with 21 bases lying between them. CDR3 in amino acids: CAISELVLGGPYDTQYF. The CDR3 DNA sequence: TGTGCCATCAGTGAGCTGGTTCTGGGCGGGCCCTATGATACGCAGTATTTT.

J is TRBJ1-2 and V is TRBV2; D gene unclear. Trimming took 2 bases from V and 7 from J, leaving 14 bases between them. This CDR3 has 14 amino acids. Germline assignment: CDR1 SNHLY and CDR2 FYNNEI. The CDR3 nucleotides are TGTGCCAGCAGTGAACTCCTAGGGTTAGGTGGCTACACCTTC. This sequence encodes CASSELLGLGGYTF. Together with reference TRBV2 and TRBJ1-2, the CDR3 gives the full variable domain: EPEVTQTPSHQVTQMGQEVILRCVPISNHLYFYWYRQILGQKVEFLVSFYNNEISEKSEIFDDQFSVERPDGSNFTLKIRSTKLEDSAMYFCASSELLGLGGYTFGSGTRLTVV.

The chain joins TRBV20-1 to TRBJ1-1; maybe TRBD1 (5 bases). The CDR3 covers 13 residues. Germline assignment: CDR1 DFQATT and CDR2 SNEGSKA (reference sequence). Trimming stripped 4 bases from V and 2 bases from J, with 11 bases between. The CDR3 spells CSAKGRLNTEAFF. The DNA for the CDR3 is TGCAGTGCTAAGGGACGGCTAAACACTGAAGCTTTCTTT.

The chain carries TRBV19 and TRBJ1-1, with D unresolved. The germline V gene has CDR1 LNHDA and CDR2 SQIVND (reference sequence). The CDR3 loop spans 13 amino acids. V lost 3 bases to trimming and J lost 1 base, with 6 bases between them. CDR3 loop: CASSIFKNTEAFF. The DNA of the CDR3 is TGTGCCAGTAGTATTTTCAAGAACACTGAAGCTTTCTTT.

The chain recombines TRBV5-6 with TRBJ2-7, with D possibly matching TRBD2 (5 bases). Deletions cut 1 base from V and 0 bases from J, with 14 bases between. Per the germline V gene, CDR1 is SGHDT and CDR2 is YYEEEE. CDR3 length: 16 residues. The CDR3: CASSLSAGSSSYEQYF. The CDR3 coding sequence is TGTGCCAGCAGCTTGTCTGCGGGTTCCTCCTCCTACGAGCAGTACTTC.

This clonotype showed up many times. The chain joins TRBV4-1 to TRBJ2-1; D might be TRBD2 (5 bases). In germline, CDR1 is MGHRA, CDR2 YSYEKL. The CDR3 loop spans 13 amino acids. V dropped 4 bases and J dropped 4 bases, with 8 bases sitting between them. The CDR3 DNA reads TGCGCCAGCAGCCCCACGGGATACAATGAGCAGTTCTTC. Translation: CASSPTGYNEQFF.

This chain links TRBV7-9 with TRBJ2-7; D is perhaps TRBD1 or TRBD2 (7 bases each). The V end was cut by 3 bases, the J end by 5 bases, with 14 bases between. CDR1 is SEHNR, CDR2 FQNEAQ, per germline (reference sequence). The CDR3 contains 14 residues. CDR3 bases: TGTGCCAGCAGCTTGAGCGGGACAGCTAACGAGCAGTACTTC. Amino acids: CASSLSGTANEQYF.

This clonotype was observed many times. The chain is built from TRBV10-3 and TRBJ1-3; D is uncertain. The germline V and J ends were trimmed by 3 bases and 2 bases, with 5 bases remaining between them. This CDR3 has 13 amino acids. Looked up from germline, CDR1 is ENHRY and CDR2 is SYGVKD. The CDR3 sequence: CAISEEPGNTIYF. The CDR3 nucleotides read TGTGCCATCAGTGAAGAACCTGGAAACACCATATATTTT.

This clonotype was counted at least ten times. This chain connects TRBV12-3 or TRBV12-4 to TRBJ2-7; D perhaps matches TRBD2 (6 bases). V was clipped by 6 bases and J by 6 bases, with 12 bases between them. The CDR3 is made up of 12 amino acids. DNA of the CDR3: TGTGCCAGCAGGGCTAGCGAGGGCGAGCAGTACTTC. Its translation is CASRASEGEQYF.

This chain uses TRBV19 with TRBJ2-2; perhaps D is TRBD1 or TRBD2 (6 bases each). The ends were cut back, 9 bases at V and 4 bases at J, with 18 bases in the middle. CDR3 length equals 15 residues. Germline assignment: CDR1 LNHDA and CDR2 SQIVND (reference sequence). CDR3: CASEQGGGSTGELFF. As DNA, the CDR3 is TGTGCCAGCGAACAGGGCGGAGGGAGCACCGGGGAGCTGTTTTTT.

This chain uses TRBV7-9 with TRBJ2-1, with 7 bases that match TRBD1. Trimming at V came to 5 bases and at J to 3 bases, leaving 13 bases not matched to a gene. CDR1 SEHNR and CDR2 FQNEAQ come from the germline V gene (reference sequence). There are 17 residues in the CDR3. The CDR3 region has the DNA TGTGCCAGCAGCCCACCCCTAAGACAGGGAGTCTACAATGAGCAGTTCTTC. This encodes CASSPPLRQGVYNEQFF. Variable domain in full (rest from reference TRBV7-9 and TRBJ2-1): DTGVSQNPRHKITKRGQNVTFRCDPISEHNRLYWYRQTLGQGPEFLTYFQNEAQLEKSRLLSDRFSAERPKGSFSTLEIQRTEQGDSAMYLCASSPPLRQGVYNEQFFGPGTRLTVL.

V and J are TRBV24-1 and TRBJ1-2, with D possibly being TRBD1 (5 bases). The V gene's germline CDR1 is KGHDR and CDR2 SFDVKD. V dropped 6 bases and J dropped 2 bases, with 9 bases sitting between them. The CDR3 runs 13 residues. CDR3 region: CATSHRTNYGYTF. CDR3 nucleotides: TGTGCCACCAGTCACAGGACCAACTATGGCTACACCTTC.

The rearrangement links TRBV20-1 to TRBJ2-2; 9 bases agree with TRBD1. This CDR3 contains 16 residues. CDR1 and CDR2 from the germline V gene are DFQATT and SNEGSKA (reference sequence). V gave up 3 bases and J gave up 6 bases; unmatched junction bases: 11. The CDR3 region has the DNA TGCAGTGCTAGGTCTGCGACAGGGGGGGTCGCCGGGGAGCTGTTTTTT. As protein: CSARSATGGVAGELFF.